This is a list of T cell receptor beta chains from one sample in a study of cytomegalovirus exposure and HLA in healthy donors. Produced via immunoSEQ multiplex PCR; TCRdb's table is partial and in-frame only. The sample consists of 200,000 or so clones, 82% of them appearing once. Material: PBMCs. The receptor set was obtained from a woman between 18 and 30 years old in good health and CMV-seronegative. Both conserved end residues are part of each CDR3. A D gene is named only where the DNA matches it firmly. Expanded clones are given a class, and other clones once, few, many or no size at all.

j_call | clone_size | v_call | d_call | cdr3_nt | cdr3_aa
TRBJ1-5 | once | TRBV21-1 | . | TGTGCCAGTAGCAAAGGACATCCTCATCAGCCCCAGCATTTT | CASSKGHPHQPQHF
TRBJ2-1 | . | TRBV7-9 | TRBD1 | TGTGCCAGCAGCCCCCAGACAGGGTTCAGCAATGAGCAGTTCTTC | CASSPQTGFSNEQFF
TRBJ2-3 | . | TRBV10-3 | TRBD2 | TGTGCCATCAGAGAACTAGCGGGCCTCAATAGCACAGATACGCAGTATTTT | CAIRELAGLNSTDTQYF
TRBJ1-5 | . | TRBV10-2 | . | TGCGCCAGCAGTGAAAGTGGGAGGCCGGCTGGGCCCCAGCATTTT | CASSESGRPAGPQHF
TRBJ2-7 | . | TRBV6-5 | TRBD1 | TGTGCCAGCAGTTACTCTATCGGGACAGGGGTCTACGAGCAGTACTTC | CASSYSIGTGVYEQYF
TRBJ2-3 | . | TRBV7-8 | TRBD2 | TGTGCCAGCAGCTTTGCCCCGGGACTAGCGGGAGGGGACACAGATACGCAGTATTTT | CASSFAPGLAGGDTDTQYF
TRBJ1-1 | . | TRBV6-1 | TRBD1 | TGTGCCAGCAGGGTCGGGACAGAGAACACTGAAGCTTTCTTT | CASRVGTENTEAFF
TRBJ2-7 | . | TRBV5-4 | TRBD1 | TGTGCCAGCAGCTCTGAACCGGGGACAGCCGACGAGCAGTACTTC | CASSSEPGTADEQYF
TRBJ2-2 | . | TRBV4-2 | TRBD1 | TGTGCCAGCAGCCAACCTCTGGACAGGGACACCGGGGAGCTGTTTTTT | CASSQPLDRDTGELFF
TRBJ2-1 | . | TRBV28 | . | TGTGCCAGCGGCAACAGATACAATGAGCAGTTCTTC | CASGNRYNEQFF
TRBJ2-4 | . | TRBV5-1 | . | TGCGCCAGCAGCTTGGATCGAGGAGCCAAAAACATTCAGTACTTC | CASSLDRGAKNIQYF
TRBJ2-7 | . | TRBV7-9 | TRBD1 | TGTTCCAGCAGCTTCATCAGGGGGCCGCACTACGAGCAGTACTTC | CSSSFIRGPHYEQYF
TRBJ1-1 | . | TRBV5-1 | TRBD1 | TGCGCCAGCAGCTTGGGGGGACAGAGGAACACTGAAGCTTTCTTT | CASSLGGQRNTEAFF
TRBJ1-4 | few | TRBV19 | . | TGTGCCAGTAGGCCCCTAGGGGAAGGGACTAATGAAAAACTGTTTTTT | CASRPLGEGTNEKLFF
TRBJ2-2 | once | TRBV5-1 | . | TGCGCCAGCAGCCAATTCACCGGGGAGCTGTTTTTT | CASSQFTGELFF
TRBJ1-3 | . | TRBV18 | . | TGTGCCAGCTCACCAGAACACCTCTCTGGAAACACCATATATTTT | CASSPEHLSGNTIYF
TRBJ2-3 | . | TRBV29-1 | . | TGCAGCGTTGAGTGGGCTGGTACAGATACGCAGTATTTT | CSVEWAGTDTQYF
TRBJ2-3 | . | TRBV6-4 | TRBD2 | TGTGCCAGCAGTGAGGGGACTAGCGGGGGAGATACGCAGTATTTT | CASSEGTSGGDTQYF
TRBJ2-1 | . | TRBV2 | TRBD1 | TGTGCCAGCAGTGCAACAGGGGGTTCCTACAATGAGCAGTTCTTC | CASSATGGSYNEQFF
TRBJ2-5 | . | TRBV7-6 | . | TGTGCCAGCAGCTTAGACAGGTCTCAAGGGACCCAGTACTTC | CASSLDRSQGTQYF
TRBJ2-2 | . | TRBV28 | . | TGTGCCAGCAGTTTATTAAAACTAGGGAACACCGGGGAGCTGTTTTTT | CASSLLKLGNTGELFF
TRBJ2-7 | . | TRBV6-5 | TRBD1 | TGTGCCAGCAGTTACGGGGGACAGAACTACGAGCAGTACTTC | CASSYGGQNYEQYF
TRBJ1-1 | . | TRBV6-5 | . | TGTGCCAGCAGACAGGGCATGAACACTGAAGCTTTCTTT | CASRQGMNTEAFF
TRBJ1-6 | . | TRBV11-1 | . | TGTGCCAGCAGCTTAAGAGGGAACCTAAATAATTCACCCCTCCACTTT | CASSLRGNLNNSPLHF
TRBJ2-5 | once | TRBV5-1 | TRBD1 | TGCGCCAGCAGCCCCAGGGGGCTGGAAGAGACCCAGTACTTC | CASSPRGLEETQYF
TRBJ2-1 | . | TRBV11-3 | . | TGTGCCAGCAGCTTAGATTGGGGCAACAATGAGCAGTTCTTC | CASSLDWGNNEQFF
TRBJ2-1 | . | TRBV6-1 | . | TGTGCCAGCGAAGAGTCGTCCTCCTACAATGAGCAGTTCTTC | CASEESSSYNEQFF
TRBJ2-7 | . | TRBV9 | TRBD1 | TGTGCCAGCAGCGCGGGGACAGGCCCCGCCTACGAGCAGTACTTC | CASSAGTGPAYEQYF
TRBJ2-7 | . | TRBV27 | TRBD1 | TGTGCCAGCAGTTTATCGGGACAGGGTATCGAGCAGTACTTC | CASSLSGQGIEQYF
TRBJ1-2 | . | TRBV28 | . | TGTGCCAGCAGTCCCATCGGCGCGGATAACTATGGCTACACCTTC | CASSPIGADNYGYTF
TRBJ2-3 | . | TRBV11-1 | TRBD1 | TGTGCCAGCACCCCCAGCAGGACAGGGGTAAAAGATACGCAGTATTTT | CASTPSRTGVKDTQYF